The clone carrying this T cell receptor (beta chain) was found many times. Germline V gives CDR1 MNHEY, CDR2 SVGAGI. The CDR3 contains 16 residues. V was shortened by 0 bases and J by 5 bases, with 16 bases between the two germline ends. The entry originates in a study of T-cell reconstitution after alpha-beta-depleted transplantation in children. Unique molecular identifiers were incorporated into the prepared TCRbeta library. TCRdb itself ran the PCR reads through MiXCR, one entry per CDR3 protein. The sample records a few hundred thousand distinct CDR3 sequences, 9.7% being singletons. The sample was PBMCs from the stem cell graft donor, taken from the stem cell graft. The sequence derives from a human donor who donated a stem cell graft to a child with SCID. This chain links TRBV6-5 with TRBJ1-1, with TRBD1 as a possible D gene (5 bases). CDR3 loop: CASSYSKGTGGTEAFF. CDR3 coding DNA: TGTGCCAGCAGTTACTCGAAAGGGACGGGGGGGACTGAAGCTTTCTTT.